These T cell receptor beta chains were read from a single sample in a study of blood T cell repertoires in COVID-19. Sequencing was performed with immunoSEQ multiplex PCR; in TCRdb, only in-frame clones are kept and a portion is missing. The sample shows under 250,000 clones, approximately 84% of them seen only once. Sequencing was performed on peripheral blood. These receptors all stem from a man aged 45 to 65 with active or convalescent COVID-19. Each CDR3 is given with its conserved first and last residue. D genes are given only for firm matches. Clone size is stated in some rows and not others, as once, few, many or a class when expanded.

J,D,size,V,DNA,CDR3
TRBJ1-1,.,.,TRBV21-1,TGTGCCAGCAGCAAAGCAGTGGACAGGGGGTTCACTGAAGCTTTCTTT,CASSKAVDRGFTEAFF
TRBJ1-4,.,.,TRBV24-1,TGTGCCACCAGTGATTTACTCGGAAAACTGTTTTTT,CATSDLLGKLFF
TRBJ1-1,TRBD1,.,TRBV18,TGTGCCAGCCGTCAGGGGGCGAACACTGAAGCTTTCTTT,CASRQGANTEAFF
TRBJ2-1,TRBD2,.,TRBV28,TGTGCCAGCGGGGGGGACTCCTACAATGAGCAGTTCTTC,CASGGDSYNEQFF
TRBJ2-2,.,.,TRBV3-1/TRBV3-2,TGTGCCAGCAGCCCTCTAAGCGAGAACACCGGGGAGCTGTTTTTT,CASSPLSENTGELFF
TRBJ1-5,.,.,TRBV12-3/TRBV12-4,TGTGCCAGCAGTTTACTCGGGAGGCAGCCCCAGCATTTT,CASSLLGRQPQHF
TRBJ1-1,TRBD1,.,TRBV18,TGTGCCAGCTCACCCTTGACAGGGGCGAACACTGAAGCTTTCTTT,CASSPLTGANTEAFF
TRBJ2-7,TRBD2,.,TRBV10-1,TGCGCCAGCAGTGAGAAGACTAGCGCGACTAGCTACGAGCAGTACTTC,CASSEKTSATSYEQYF
TRBJ1-1,TRBD1,.,TRBV5-4,TGTGCCAGCAGCTTGGCAACAGGGGTTGCTTTCTTT,CASSLATGVAFF
TRBJ2-7,.,few,TRBV19,TGTGCCAGTAGTACCAGGACAGACTCCTACGAGCAGTACTTC,CASSTRTDSYEQYF
TRBJ1-1,.,.,TRBV19,TGTGCCAGCGACAGACCTTACGGCACTGAAGCTTTCTTT,CASDRPYGTEAFF
TRBJ2-3,.,.,TRBV7-3,TGTGCCAGCAGCTCTACGGGACAAAGCACAGATACGCAGTATTTT,CASSSTGQSTDTQYF
TRBJ2-2,TRBD1,.,TRBV6-5,TGTGCCAGCAGGACAGGGGGCCGGACCGGGGAGCTGTTTTTT,CASRTGGRTGELFF
TRBJ1-5,TRBD1,.,TRBV29-1,TGCAGCGCCCGACAGGGCGACAATCAGCCCCAGCATTTT,CSARQGDNQPQHF
TRBJ1-4,.,.,TRBV15,TGTGCCACCAGCAGAGAAGGGAGGGTTGAAAAACTGTTTTTT,CATSREGRVEKLFF
TRBJ1-5,TRBD1,.,TRBV3-1/TRBV3-2,TGTGCCAGCAGCCAAAACAGGGGGGATCAGCCCCAGCATTTT,CASSQNRGDQPQHF
TRBJ1-1,.,few,TRBV18,TGTGCCAGCTCACCGCAGGGAAGGGGGACTGAAGCTTTCTTT,CASSPQGRGTEAFF
TRBJ1-1,TRBD1,.,TRBV5-1,TGCGCCAGCAAGGAAACAGGGGGCACTGAAGCTTTCTTT,CASKETGGTEAFF
TRBJ2-5,TRBD1,.,TRBV5-6,TGTGCCAGCAGCTTAGTCCGGGACAGGGAAGAGACCCAGTACTTC,CASSLVRDREETQYF
TRBJ1-6,.,once,TRBV28,TGTGCCAGCAGAATTCAGGGGAATTGGTCACCCCTCCACTTT,CASRIQGNWSPLHF
TRBJ1-4,TRBD1,once,TRBV4-1,TGCGCCAGCAGCCAGCACAGGGGGCTAGCCGGGACTAATGAAAAACTGTTTTTT,CASSQHRGLAGTNEKLFF
TRBJ2-3,TRBD2,.,TRBV3-1/TRBV3-2,TGTGCCAGCAGCCGCAATAGCGGGGGGGCCAGAGATACGCAGTATTTT,CASSRNSGGARDTQYF
TRBJ1-6,TRBD1,.,TRBV6-5,TGTGCCAGCAAGCCGACAGGGGGCGTAGGTTCACCCCTCCACTTT,CASKPTGGVGSPLHF
TRBJ1-4,.,.,TRBV5-4,TGTGCCAGCAGCTTGGATCCGGACTCTGGTGAAAAACTGTTTTTT,CASSLDPDSGEKLFF
TRBJ2-1,.,.,TRBV14,TGTGCCAGCAGCCATTCCTGGGGGGTGGCGGGTGAGCAGTTCTTC,CASSHSWGVAGEQFF
TRBJ2-3,TRBD2,.,TRBV19,TGTGCCAGTAGTACCTCCCAGGAGCGGGGGTTACATACGCAGTATTTT,CASSTSQERGLHTQYF
TRBJ1-1,.,.,TRBV7-9,TGTGCCAGCAGCTCCAGAACGGGCACTGAAGCTTTCTTT,CASSSRTGTEAFF
TRBJ2-2,.,.,TRBV6-5,TGTGCCAGCAGTTTTTTTAGGGGGACGAACACCGGGGAGCTGTTTTTT,CASSFFRGTNTGELFF
TRBJ2-7,.,once,TRBV7-2,TGTGCCAGCAGCCGGGACTCAACCTCCTACGAGCAGTACTTC,CASSRDSTSYEQYF
TRBJ1-6,TRBD1,.,TRBV30,TGTGCCTGGGACAGGGGGCGGAATTCACCCCTCCACTTT,CAWDRGRNSPLHF
TRBJ1-5,.,many,TRBV3-1/TRBV3-2,TGTGCCAGCAGCCAAGTGCACACGGGGGAAGGGCGCAATCAGCCCCAGCATTTT,CASSQVHTGEGRNQPQHF
TRBJ1-2,.,.,TRBV2,TGTGCCAGCATTCGGGGTTCAGTTAACTATGGCTACACCTTC,CASIRGSVNYGYTF
TRBJ2-1,TRBD2,.,TRBV9,TGTGCCAGCAGCGAATTCAGCGGGGGGGTAAACAATGAGCAGTTCTTC,CASSEFSGGVNNEQFF
TRBJ2-1,TRBD1,.,TRBV5-1,TGCGCCAGCAGCATGGGACAGGGGGCATACAATGAGCAGTTCTTC,CASSMGQGAYNEQFF
TRBJ2-2,TRBD1,.,TRBV5-8,TGTGCCAGCAGCCAGAGACAGGGCGTCACCGGGGAGCTGTTTTTT,CASSQRQGVTGELFF